These 18 T cell receptor beta chains were all obtained from the same sample, sequenced in a study of identical twins. TCRdb re-called the 5' RACE reads through MiXCR, storing one row per CDR3 protein. The sample lists 450,000 to 650,000 distinct CDR3 sequences, approximately 9.6% occurring once. These data also formed part of another study, on yellow fever vaccine responses in identical twins.

Material for sequencing was PBMCs. The receptors here all came from a young woman in good health.

This clonotype has just a few counts. The V gene is TRBV4-1, the J gene TRBJ1-1; 8 positions match TRBD1. Germline CDR1 is MGHRA and CDR2 is YSYEKL. This CDR3 contains 16 residues. With 4 bases clipped from V and 0 bases from J, the junction kept 7 bases outside the gene matches. The CDR3 DNA follows: TGCGCCAGCAGCCGAGGACAGGGTAACCTGAACACTGAAGCTTTCTTT. This translates into CASSRGQGNLNTEAFF.

This chain connects TRBV3-1 to TRBJ2-3; unclear D gene. V was clipped by 1 base and J by 6 bases, with 8 bases between them. This CDR3 contains 13 residues. Germline-derived CDR1 and CDR2 are LGHDT and YNNKEL (reference sequence). The CDR3 region has the DNA TGTGCCAGCAGCCAAGTCCAAGGGGATACGCAGTATTTT. It codes for CASSQVQGDTQYF.

This clonotype was detected a few times. The gene calls are TRBV14 and TRBJ1-2; 8 bases are shared with TRBD1. The V gene end was trimmed by 4 bases and the J gene end by 4 bases; junction bases not matched to a gene: 14. The CDR3 consists of 17 residues. Germline assignment: CDR1 SGHDN and CDR2 FVKESK. The CDR3 loop reads CASSRITAGTGGYGYTF. DNA for the CDR3: TGTGCCAGCAGCCGAATCACTGCCGGGACAGGCGGCTATGGCTACACCTTC.

The chain is built from TRBV9 and TRBJ1-2, with a weak D call TRBD1 (5 bases). Looked up from germline, CDR1 is SGDLS and CDR2 is YYNGEE. Trimming removed 2 bases from V and 4 bases from J, with 18 bases in between. The CDR3 has 16 residues. The CDR3 region is CASSVNWDGPVYGYTF. Written as DNA, the CDR3 is TGTGCCAGCAGCGTCAACTGGGACGGCCCAGTCTATGGCTACACCTTC.

V usage is TRBV2 and J usage is TRBJ1-5, with D possibly being TRBD1 (5 bases). The CDR3 spans 14 residues. Germline loops: CDR1 SNHLY, CDR2 FYNNEI. V lost 6 bases and J 2 bases, leaving 11 bases between the germline ends. The CDR3 loop reads CASRATTGNQPQHF. CDR3 nucleotides: TGTGCCAGCAGGGCCACGACAGGCAATCAGCCCCAGCATTTT. The complete variable domain, with remaining parts taken from reference TRBV2 and TRBJ1-5, reads EPEVTQTPSHQVTQMGQEVILRCVPISNHLYFYWYRQILGQKVEFLVSFYNNEISEKSEIFDDQFSVERPDGSNFTLKIRSTKLEDSAMYFCASRATTGNQPQHFGDGTRLSIL.

The CDR3 sequence is CASSRDVEETQYF. The CDR3 nucleotides are TGTGCCAGCAGCCGGGACGTAGAAGAGACCCAGTACTTC. V and J are TRBV6-1 and TRBJ2-5; D tentatively fits TRBD1 or TRBD2 (5 bases each). The germline V and J ends were trimmed by 6 bases and 3 bases, with 11 bases remaining between them. Germline lookup yields CDR1 MNHNS and CDR2 SASEGT. The CDR3 is made up of 13 amino acids.

This clonotype was seen many times. The CDR3: CASSIFWGRGSEQYF. The DNA for the CDR3 is TGTGCCAGCAGCATCTTCTGGGGCAGGGGGAGCGAGCAGTACTTC. V gene TRBV7-2 combines with J gene TRBJ2-7; TRBD1 aligns across 7 bases. The CDR3 spans 15 residues. With 5 bases clipped from V and 6 bases from J, the junction kept 13 bases outside the gene matches. Germline V gene data show CDR1 as SGHTA and CDR2 as FQGNSA.

The rearrangement links TRBV7-2 to TRBJ2-5, with 8 bases aligning to TRBD2. The V and J ends lost 1 base and 0 bases, in that order; junction bases with no gene match: 4. Germline V lookup: CDR1 SGHTA, CDR2 FQGNSA. The CDR3 length is 16 residues. CDR3 coding DNA: TGTGCCAGCAGCTTAGTTCAGCGGGGGTACCAAGAGACCCAGTACTTC. It translates to CASSLVQRGYQETQYF.

This clonotype was seen only a few times. This chain connects TRBV4-2 to TRBJ2-2; TRBD2 matches 9 bases. Germline V CDR1 and CDR2: LGHNA, YNFKEQ. The J segment lost 4 bases and the V segment lost 2 bases, leaving 11 bases of the junction unmatched. CDR3 length: 18 amino acids. The CDR3 loop reads CASSQPAGGPKSTGELFF. Here the CDR3 DNA reads TGTGCCAGCAGCCAACCGGCGGGAGGGCCTAAGAGCACCGGGGAGCTGTTTTTT.

The chain recombines TRBV24-1 with TRBJ2-2; D perhaps matches TRBD1 (6 bases). The CDR3 is 16 amino acids. With 0 bases removed from V and 6 bases from J, the gap between germline ends came to 13 bases. The V gene's germline CDR1 is KGHDR and CDR2 SFDVKD. The CDR3 DNA follows: TGTGCCACCAGTGATTTGTGGAACAGGGACCCCGGGGAGCTGTTTTTT. Protein: CATSDLWNRDPGELFF.

This sequence joins TRBV6-1 and TRBJ2-7; 9 bases agree with TRBD2. The trim removed 7 bases at V and 4 bases at J, leaving 5 bases unmatched. The CDR3 sequence is 13 residues long. Per the germline V gene, CDR1 is MNHNS and CDR2 is SASEGT. The CDR3 DNA reads as TGTGCCAGCAATAAGCGGGGGGTTTACGAGCAGTACTTC. Protein sequence: CASNKRGVYEQYF.

In its sample, this clonotype was seen many times. V is TRBV15 and J is TRBJ2-3, with 12 bases identical to TRBD1. V shed 7 bases and J 6 bases; nucleotides not matched to a gene: 8. CDR3 length equals 15 residues. Germline V gene lookup returns CDR1 LNHNV and CDR2 YYDKDF (reference sequence). This chain's CDR3 is CATTTGGTGGDTQYF. CDR3 DNA sequence: TGTGCCACCACCACGGGGGGGACAGGGGGCGATACGCAGTATTTT.

The sample holds a few counts of this clonotype. V usage is TRBV24-1 and J usage is TRBJ1-2, with D unclear. The CDR3 totals 13 residues. With 3 bases removed from V and 5 bases from J, the gap between germline ends came to 9 bases. Germline CDR1 and CDR2: KGHDR and SFDVKD. The CDR3 sequence is CATSDRHEYGYTF. For the CDR3, the DNA is TGTGCCACCAGTGATCGGCATGAGTATGGCTACACCTTC.

This clonotype was recorded a few times. The chain uses TRBV6-1 and TRBJ1-3; D is undetermined. Germline CDR1 is MNHNS and CDR2 is SASEGT. Trimming shortened V by 4 bases and J by 3 bases, and 7 bases separated the two germline ends. CDR3 length: 13 amino acids. Here the CDR3 reads CASSALDGNTIYF. The CDR3 DNA reads as TGTGCCAGCAGTGCCCTGGATGGAAACACCATATATTTT.

This clonotype was seen a few times. The V gene is TRBV29-1, the J gene TRBJ2-7; 13 nucleotides agree with TRBD2. CDR3 size: 13 residues. Germline values: CDR1 SQVTM, CDR2 ANQGSEA. Losses at the gene ends were 7 bases for V and 3 bases for J; bases not matched to a gene: 3. The CDR3 is CSAWTSGSYEQYF. CDR3 DNA sequence: TGCAGCGCTTGGACTAGCGGGAGCTACGAGCAGTACTTC.

This clonotype was recorded at least ten times. V is TRBV7-2 and J is TRBJ2-3, with TRBD2 matching over 9 bases. The CDR3 consists of 16 residues. V was pared by 2 bases and J by 4 bases, with 7 bases of the junction left unmatched. The germline V gene has CDR1 SGHTA and CDR2 FQGNSA. DNA for the CDR3: TGTGCCAGCAGCTTAACTGCGGGAGGGCCCCCAGATACGCAGTATTTT. This codes for CASSLTAGGPPDTQYF.

The rearrangement uses TRBV7-9 and TRBJ2-1, with 8 positions matching TRBD2. The CDR3 is 15 residues long. Germline V gene sequence: CDR1 SEHNR, CDR2 FQNEAQ (reference sequence). Trimming at V came to 5 bases and at J to 7 bases, leaving 10 bases not matched to a gene. CDR3: CASSDRGGQFNEQFF. Here the CDR3 DNA reads TGTGCCAGCAGCGACCGGGGGGGCCAGTTTAATGAGCAGTTCTTC.

This clonotype was detected ten times or more. The genes are TRBV9 and TRBJ2-7, with D perhaps matching TRBD2 (6 bases). V was cut by 4 bases and J by 4 bases, with 15 bases left in between. The CDR3 has 14 amino acids. Germline values: CDR1 SGDLS, CDR2 YYNGEE. The CDR3 DNA sequence: TGTGCCAGCAGCTCCGGGACTGCGGCGTACGAGCAGTACTTC. Its translation: CASSSGTAAYEQYF.